This T cell receptor (beta chain) is drawn from a study of blood T cell repertoires in COVID-19. The wider study: Acute and convalescent COVID-19 specimens originated in the United States, Italy and Spain. Sample material is recorded as cDNA or gDNA derived from T cells, B-cell-depleted T cells, or PBMCs.

Method: immunoSEQ multiplex PCR; TCRdb's copy keeps in-frame clones and lacks some. The sample has 250,000 or so clones, approximately 85% seen once; the top ten hold about 4.5%. The CDR3 totals 15 residues. Germline V gene sequence: CDR1 KGHSH, CDR2 LQKENI. The V and J ends lost 1 base and 0 bases, in that order; junction bases with no gene match: 0. The chain employs TRBV18 and TRBJ1-2; 9 bases fit TRBD1. The sample taken for sequencing was peripheral blood. The receptor comes from an older woman with acute or convalescent COVID-19. The CDR3 here is CASSPRTGANYGYTF. The CDR3, as DNA: TGTGCCAGCTCACCACGGACAGGGGCTAACTATGGCTACACCTTC.